One and the same sample provided the 23 T cell receptor beta chains below, sequenced in a study of OX40 agonist ivuxolimab in advanced cancers. Sequenced by immunoSEQ multiplex PCR; TCRdb stores in-frame clones only, minus some. The table has 50,000 to 65,000 clones, around 90% seen once. The sample here was CD4+ or CD8+ T cells sorted from blood, taken in a trial of the OX40 agonist ivuxolimab. The receptors shown here come from an adult with an advanced solid tumor such as melanoma, head and neck, liver or kidney cancer.

The rearrangement joins TRBV28 to TRBJ2-7; D not resolved. The length of the CDR3 is 13 residues. Germline CDR1 reads MDHEN; CDR2 reads SYDVKM. The V end was cut by 2 bases, the J end by 2 bases, with 7 bases between. CDR3 in amino acids: CASSLRPPYEQYF. The CDR3 bases are TGTGCCAGCAGTTTACGCCCGCCCTACGAGCAGTACTTC.

The V gene is TRBV4-1, the J gene TRBJ2-7, with D unresolved. The CDR3 sequence is 17 residues long. Trimming cost V 0 bases and J 0 bases, with 15 bases left between them. Germline CDR1 and CDR2: MGHRA and YSYEKL. The CDR3 sequence is CASSQDPGSTASYEQYF. In DNA form, the CDR3 reads TGCGCCAGCAGCCAAGATCCGGGCTCCACGGCCTCCTACGAGCAGTACTTC.

The chain joins TRBV2 to TRBJ2-1; 13 bases are a match to TRBD2. J lost 1 base, V lost 7 bases, and 4 bases had no gene match. CDR3 length: 16 residues. CDR1 and CDR2 (germline): SNHLY, FYNNEI. CDR3 protein: CASNGLAGASYNEQFF. CDR3 bases: TGTGCCAGCAATGGACTAGCGGGAGCTTCCTACAATGAGCAGTTCTTC.

The chain has TRBV19 and TRBJ1-1, with 11 bases fitting TRBD1. The CDR3 sequence is 16 residues long. Trimming at V came to 5 bases and at J to 7 bases, leaving 12 bases not matched to a gene. CDR1 and CDR2 (germline): LNHDA, SQIVND (reference sequence). DNA for the CDR3: TGTGCCAGTAGTCCACGGACAGGGGGCCCGGCGGATGAAGCTTTCTTT. It specifies CASSPRTGGPADEAFF.

This clone was detected only a few times. The chain carries TRBV28 and TRBJ2-5; 8 nucleotides line up with TRBD2. The CDR3 sequence is 13 residues long. Germline CDR1 MDHEN, CDR2 SYDVKM. The ends lost 1 base at V and 7 bases at J; junction bases unmatched: 2. The CDR3 loop is CASSLSGGRTQYF. CDR3 DNA sequence: TGTGCCAGCAGTTTATCGGGGGGGCGGACCCAGTACTTC.

The chain employs TRBV27 and TRBJ2-3; 13 bases match TRBD2. Trimming took 1 base from V and 0 from J; bases not matched to a gene: 16. The CDR3 length is 22 residues. Germline V gene sequence: CDR1 MNHEY, CDR2 SMNVEV (reference sequence). The CDR3 reads CASSLFLLTSGGPAVSTDTQYF. CDR3 nucleotide sequence: TGTGCCAGCAGTTTATTCTTACTGACTAGCGGGGGGCCCGCCGTCAGCACAGATACGCAGTATTTT.

The chain joins TRBV7-6 to TRBJ1-1; D ambiguous. Looked up from germline, CDR1 is SGHVS and CDR2 is FNYEAQ. The CDR3 is made up of 13 amino acids. Trimming removed 5 bases at V and 3 bases at J, with 10 bases between. The DNA of the CDR3 is TGTGCCAGCAGCAAGGGTTTGGACACTGAAGCTTTCTTT. Encoded protein: CASSKGLDTEAFF.

The rearrangement joins TRBV7-9 to TRBJ2-1; 9 nucleotides match TRBD2. The CDR3 is 16 residues long. The trim removed 5 bases at V and 4 bases at J, leaving 9 bases unmatched. Germline V gives CDR1 SEHNR, CDR2 FQNEAQ (reference sequence). DNA of the CDR3: TGTGCCAGCAGCCCCTATGGGGCGGGAGGGTACAATGAGCAGTTCTTC. Protein product: CASSPYGAGGYNEQFF.

The chain links TRBV28 to TRBJ2-2, with no clear D. This CDR3 has 15 residues. Per germline, CDR1 MDHEN and CDR2 SYDVKM. Between the trimmed V and J ends, which lost 2 bases and 6 bases, there was a span of 13 bases. DNA for the CDR3: TGTGCCAGCAGTTTAATAGAAAGGGTTCCCGGGGAGCTGTTTTTT. Amino acid sequence: CASSLIERVPGELFF.

J is TRBJ2-2 and V is TRBV4-3, with D hard to call. The CDR3 consists of 12 residues. V was pared by 1 base and J by 5 bases, with 2 bases between. Germline CDR1 and CDR2: LGHNA and YSLEER. CDR3 region: CASSQATGELFF. The CDR3 nucleotides read TGCGCCAGCAGCCAAGCTACCGGGGAGCTGTTTTTT.

The chain employs TRBV10-3 and TRBJ2-7; D assignment may be TRBD1 or TRBD2 (5 bases each). V dropped 8 bases and J dropped 6 bases, with 17 bases sitting between them. The CDR3 runs to 13 residues. The germline gives CDR1 ENHRY, CDR2 SYGVKD. The chain's CDR3 is CAISGQGGFEQYF. The CDR3 DNA sequence: TGTGCCATCTCGGGTCAGGGCGGGTTCGAGCAGTACTTC.

The rearrangement joins TRBV2 to TRBJ2-6; 10 bases are shared with TRBD1. The CDR3 runs to 17 residues. Trimming cost V 3 bases and J 4 bases; bases outside gene matches: 6. Germline loops: CDR1 SNHLY, CDR2 FYNNEI. CDR3 in DNA: TGTGCCAGCAGTGATAGCGGGACAGGGGCCGGGGCCAACGTCCTGACTTTC. Its translation: CASSDSGTGAGANVLTF. The variable domain in full, with the rest retrieved from reference TRBV2 and TRBJ2-6, is EPEVTQTPSHQVTQMGQEVILRCVPISNHLYFYWYRQILGQKVEFLVSFYNNEISEKSEIFDDQFSVERPDGSNFTLKIRSTKLEDSAMYFCASSDSGTGAGANVLTFGAGSRLTVL.

V usage is TRBV7-9 and J usage is TRBJ2-7; 9 bases align to TRBD1. Germline V CDR1 and CDR2: SEHNR, FQNEAQ (reference sequence). CDR3 length: 15 amino acids. V was pared by 5 bases and J by 6 bases, with 11 bases of the junction left unmatched. CDR3 region: CASSLQGTGRGEQYF. CDR3 nucleotides: TGTGCCAGCAGCCTCCAAGGGACAGGGAGAGGCGAGCAGTACTTC.

The chain recombines TRBV10-3 with TRBJ2-7; D tentatively reads TRBD1 or TRBD2 (6 bases each). CDR1 and CDR2 (germline): ENHRY, SYGVKD. Trimming cost V 3 bases and J 5 bases, with 20 bases left between them. The CDR3 consists of 16 residues. The chain's CDR3 is CAISDTAGQSFHEQYF. In DNA form, the CDR3 reads TGTGCCATCAGTGATACCGCGGGACAATCTTTCCACGAGCAGTACTTC.

This chain connects TRBV18 to TRBJ1-4, with D unclear. This CDR3 has 14 amino acids. Germline values: CDR1 KGHSH, CDR2 LQKENI. V was shortened by 0 bases and J by 11 bases, with 13 bases between the two germline ends. CDR3 loop: CASSPPWPPGKLFF. The CDR3 DNA follows: TGTGCCAGCTCACCACCTTGGCCCCCCGGGAAACTGTTTTTT. The full variable domain, its missing parts supplied by reference TRBV18 and TRBJ1-4, is NAGVMQNPRHLVRRRGQEARLRCSPMKGHSHVYWYRQLPEEGLKFMVYLQKENIIDESGMPKERFSAEFPKEGPSILRIQQVVRGDSAAYFCASSPPWPPGKLFFGSGTQLSVL.

The count of this clone is one. V usage is TRBV18 and J usage is TRBJ2-7; D remains ambiguous. The CDR3 length is 15 residues. V was pared by 1 base and J by 2 bases, with 12 bases between. Germline CDR1 is KGHSH and CDR2 is LQKENI. The CDR3: CASSPQGPRTYEQYF. The CDR3 DNA follows: TGTGCCAGCTCACCACAAGGGCCCAGAACCTACGAGCAGTACTTC.

In this sample, this clone turned up once. This rearrangement joins TRBV28 to TRBJ1-1; 10 bases agree with TRBD1. Germline V lookup: CDR1 MDHEN, CDR2 SYDVKM. The CDR3 spans 14 residues. J was trimmed by 4 bases and V by 6 bases; bases with no gene match: 5. CDR3: CASRRQGAVTEAFF. CDR3 coding DNA: TGTGCCAGCAGGCGACAGGGGGCGGTCACTGAAGCTTTCTTT. Complete variable domain (other parts from reference TRBV28 and TRBJ1-1): DVKVTQSSRYLVKRTGEKVFLECVQDMDHENMFWYRQDPGLGLRLIYFSYDVKMKEKGDIPEGYSVSREKKERFSLILESASTNQTSMYLCASRRQGAVTEAFFGQGTRLTVV.

The chain combines TRBV18 with TRBJ1-1; D remains unclear. The V end lost 8 bases, the J end lost 2 bases, and 12 bases lay between the germline ends. Germline-derived CDR1 and CDR2 are KGHSH and LQKENI. This CDR3 contains 13 residues. CDR3 loop: CASLLGANTEAFF. The DNA for the CDR3 is TGTGCCAGCCTTTTAGGCGCTAACACTGAAGCTTTCTTT. The full variable domain, completed using reference TRBV18 and TRBJ1-1, is NAGVMQNPRHLVRRRGQEARLRCSPMKGHSHVYWYRQLPEEGLKFMVYLQKENIIDESGMPKERFSAEFPKEGPSILRIQQVVRGDSAAYFCASLLGANTEAFFGQGTRLTVV.

The chain carries TRBV20-1 and TRBJ2-5, with D hard to call. This CDR3 has 11 residues. Trimming left V 4 bases short and J 3 bases short, with 6 bases between. Germline V gives CDR1 DFQATT, CDR2 SNEGSKA (reference sequence). The CDR3 DNA reads as TGCAGTGCTACAGTTGAAGAGACCCAGTACTTC. Translated: CSATVEETQYF.

In its sample, this clone was seen a few times. The chain couples TRBV14 to TRBJ2-3, with a possible D match to TRBD2 (5 bases). Germline V gives CDR1 SGHDN, CDR2 FVKESK. The CDR3 loop spans 13 amino acids. V lost 5 bases and J 6 bases, leaving 12 bases between the germline ends. The CDR3 here is CASSNSGGDTQYF. CDR3 in DNA: TGTGCCAGCAGCAATTCGGGCGGGGATACGCAGTATTTT.

A word on this clone: The identical CDR3 is also encoded by other nucleotide sequences in the sample. The rearrangement joins TRBV2 to TRBJ2-5, with TRBD2 as a possible D gene (5 bases). CDR1 is SNHLY and CDR2 is FYNNEI in the germline V gene. The CDR3 loop spans 14 amino acids. Trimming shortened V by 6 bases and J by 2 bases, and 13 bases separated the two germline ends. Here the CDR3 reads CASSGEGVQETQYF. The CDR3, as DNA: TGTGCCAGCAGCGGCGAGGGAGTTCAAGAGACCCAGTACTTC.

This clone was recorded once. The V and J genes are TRBV7-2 and TRBJ1-1, with 7 bases fitting TRBD1. V dropped 1 base and J dropped 3; count of bases not matched to a gene: 11. Germline V CDR1 and CDR2: SGHTA, FQGNSA. This CDR3 is built from 17 residues. This chain's CDR3 is CASSLVLGGALDTEAFF. The CDR3 DNA reads TGTGCCAGCAGCTTAGTCCTAGGGGGCGCCTTGGACACTGAAGCTTTCTTT.

The V call is TRBV28, the J call TRBJ1-5, with 7 positions matching TRBD1. The CDR3 loop spans 15 amino acids. In germline, CDR1 is MDHEN, CDR2 SYDVKM. The V segment lost 4 bases and the J segment 2 bases; nucleotides outside the gene matches: 5. The CDR3 nucleotides are TGTGCCAGCAGTTACAGGGGCAACGGCAATCAGCCCCAGCATTTT. Residues: CASSYRGNGNQPQHF. The variable domain in full, with the rest retrieved from reference TRBV28 and TRBJ1-5, is DVKVTQSSRYLVKRTGEKVFLECVQDMDHENMFWYRQDPGLGLRLIYFSYDVKMKEKGDIPEGYSVSREKKERFSLILESASTNQTSMYLCASSYRGNGNQPQHFGDGTRLSIL.